This TCR beta chain was recovered during a study of breast tumors, draining lymph nodes, adjacent tissues. This clonotype was counted many times. Antigen specificity is unknown. Germline V gene data show CDR1 as GTSNPN and CDR2 as SVGIG (reference sequence). The V and J ends lost 2 bases and 6 bases respectively, with 9 bases between them. The CDR3 is made up of 12 amino acids. Samples came from axillary lymph nodes draining the breast cancer. Study-level points and caveats: Findings are consistent with lymph node origin and intratumoral expansion of most tumor T cells. Data only fit, rather than demonstrated, lymph node origin of most tumor T cells. Tumor TCR diversity was below lymph nodes but above nontumor tissue.

TCRdb reanalysed the multiplex PCR reads using MiXCR and keeps one entry per CDR3 protein. The sample yields some 170,000 distinct CDR3 sequences, roughly a third seen once. This rearrangement joins TRBV30 to TRBJ2-3; a weak D match, TRBD2 (5 bases). Sequencing input: axillary lymph node tissue. This clonotype was sampled from a female donor with breast cancer. Some clones in this sample may be carry-over from other donors' samples. CDR3 region: CAWSTGGDTQYF. In nucleotides, the CDR3 is TGTGCCTGGAGTACCGGCGGGGATACGCAGTATTTT.